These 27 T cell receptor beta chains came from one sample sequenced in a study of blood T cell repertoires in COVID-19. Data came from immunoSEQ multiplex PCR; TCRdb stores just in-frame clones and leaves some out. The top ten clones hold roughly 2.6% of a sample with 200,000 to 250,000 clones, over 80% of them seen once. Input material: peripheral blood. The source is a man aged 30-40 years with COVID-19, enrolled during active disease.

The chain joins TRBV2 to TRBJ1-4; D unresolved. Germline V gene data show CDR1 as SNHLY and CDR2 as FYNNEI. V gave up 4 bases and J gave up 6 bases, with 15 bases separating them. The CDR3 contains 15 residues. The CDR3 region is CASSGALLIDEKLFF. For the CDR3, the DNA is TGTGCCAGCAGTGGAGCTTTACTAATTGATGAAAAACTGTTTTTT.

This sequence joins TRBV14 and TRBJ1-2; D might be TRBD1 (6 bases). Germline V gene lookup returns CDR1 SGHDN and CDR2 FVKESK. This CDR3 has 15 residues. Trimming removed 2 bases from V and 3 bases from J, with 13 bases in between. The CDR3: CASSQKDRYHYGYTF. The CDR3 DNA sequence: TGTGCCAGCAGCCAAAAAGACAGGTATCACTATGGCTACACCTTC.

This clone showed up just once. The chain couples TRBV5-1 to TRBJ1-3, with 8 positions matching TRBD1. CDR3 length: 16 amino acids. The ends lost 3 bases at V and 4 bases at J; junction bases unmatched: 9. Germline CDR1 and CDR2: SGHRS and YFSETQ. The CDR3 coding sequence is TGCGCCAGCAGCTCTTCTACAGGGGGATCAGGAAACACCATATATTTT. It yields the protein CASSSSTGGSGNTIYF.

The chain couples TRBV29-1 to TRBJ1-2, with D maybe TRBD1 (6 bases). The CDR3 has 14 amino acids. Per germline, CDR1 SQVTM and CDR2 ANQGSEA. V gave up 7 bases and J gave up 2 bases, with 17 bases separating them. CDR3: CSAARRQGNYGYTF. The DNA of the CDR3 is TGCAGCGCTGCACGCCGTCAGGGGAACTATGGCTACACCTTC.

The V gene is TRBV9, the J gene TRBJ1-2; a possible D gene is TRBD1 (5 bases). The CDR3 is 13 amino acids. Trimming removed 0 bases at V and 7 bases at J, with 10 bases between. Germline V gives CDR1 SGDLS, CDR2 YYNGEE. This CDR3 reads CASSVGGSSGYTF. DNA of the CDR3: TGTGCCAGCAGCGTAGGGGGCAGCAGTGGCTACACCTTC.

Written as DNA, the CDR3 is TGCGCCAGCAGCCAACGACAGGGTCTGGATGGCTACACCTTC. It yields the protein CASSQRQGLDGYTF. The chain links TRBV4-3 to TRBJ1-2; 7 nucleotides align to TRBD1. Germline V CDR1 and CDR2: LGHNA, YSLEER. This CDR3 region has 14 residues. V lost 2 bases and J lost 6; bases outside the gene matches: 6.

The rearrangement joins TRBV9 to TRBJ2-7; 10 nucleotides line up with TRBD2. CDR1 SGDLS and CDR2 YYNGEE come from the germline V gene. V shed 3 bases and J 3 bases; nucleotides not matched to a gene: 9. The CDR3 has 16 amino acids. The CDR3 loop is CASSEQPSGSFYEQYF. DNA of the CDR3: TGTGCCAGCAGCGAGCAGCCTAGCGGGAGTTTCTACGAGCAGTACTTC.

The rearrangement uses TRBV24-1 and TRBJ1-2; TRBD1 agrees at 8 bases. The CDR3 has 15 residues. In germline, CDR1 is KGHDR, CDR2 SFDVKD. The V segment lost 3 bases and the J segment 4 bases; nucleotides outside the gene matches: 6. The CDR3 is CATSDPGGAGYGYTF. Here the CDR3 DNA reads TGTGCCACCAGTGATCCAGGGGGCGCTGGCTATGGCTACACCTTC.

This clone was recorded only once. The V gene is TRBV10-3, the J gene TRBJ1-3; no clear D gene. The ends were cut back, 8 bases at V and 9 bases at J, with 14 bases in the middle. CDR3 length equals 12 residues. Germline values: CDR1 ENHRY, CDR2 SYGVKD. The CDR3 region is CAIEAGGSTIYF. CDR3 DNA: TGTGCCATCGAAGCGGGTGGGTCCACCATATATTTT.

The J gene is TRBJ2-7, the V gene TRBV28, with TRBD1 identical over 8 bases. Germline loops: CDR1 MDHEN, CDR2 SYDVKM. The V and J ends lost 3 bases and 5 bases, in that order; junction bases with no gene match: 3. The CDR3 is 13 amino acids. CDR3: CASSFQGADEQYF. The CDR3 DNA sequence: TGTGCCAGCAGTTTTCAGGGGGCTGACGAGCAGTACTTC.

CDR3 in DNA: TGTGCCAGCAGCTTAGAAGGGGCAGGGGAGCATGGCTACACCTTC. Translating gives CASSLEGAGEHGYTF. The rearrangement joins TRBV7-9 to TRBJ1-2; maybe TRBD1 (6 bases). The CDR3 has 15 residues. Germline CDR1 reads SEHNR; CDR2 reads FQNEAQ (reference sequence). The V end was cut by 1 base, the J end by 6 bases, with 15 bases between.

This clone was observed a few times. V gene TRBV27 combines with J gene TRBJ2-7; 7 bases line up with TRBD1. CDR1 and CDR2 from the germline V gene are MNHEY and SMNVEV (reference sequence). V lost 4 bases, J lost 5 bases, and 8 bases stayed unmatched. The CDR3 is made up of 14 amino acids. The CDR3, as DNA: TGTGCCAGCAGTTCAGTACAGGGGTGGCACGAGCAGTACTTC. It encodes CASSSVQGWHEQYF.

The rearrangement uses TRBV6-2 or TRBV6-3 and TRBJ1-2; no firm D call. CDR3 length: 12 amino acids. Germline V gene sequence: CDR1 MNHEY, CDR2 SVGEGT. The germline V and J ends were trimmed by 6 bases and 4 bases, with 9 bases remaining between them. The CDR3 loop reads CASSQSRYGYTF. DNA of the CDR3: TGTGCCAGCAGCCAATCTCGCTATGGCTACACCTTC.

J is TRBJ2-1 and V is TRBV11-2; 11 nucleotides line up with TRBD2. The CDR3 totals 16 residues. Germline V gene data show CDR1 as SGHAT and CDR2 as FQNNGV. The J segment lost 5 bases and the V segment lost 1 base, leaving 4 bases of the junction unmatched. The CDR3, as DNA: TGTGCCAGCAGCTTAGTTCTGACTAGCGGGAACAATGAGCAGTTCTTC. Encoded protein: CASSLVLTSGNNEQFF. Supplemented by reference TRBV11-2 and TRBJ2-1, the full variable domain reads EAGVAQSPRYKIIEKRQSVAFWCNPISGHATLYWYQQILGQGPKLLIQFQNNGVVDDSQLPKDRFSAERLKGVDSTLKIQPAKLEDSAVYLCASSLVLTSGNNEQFFGPGTRLTVL.

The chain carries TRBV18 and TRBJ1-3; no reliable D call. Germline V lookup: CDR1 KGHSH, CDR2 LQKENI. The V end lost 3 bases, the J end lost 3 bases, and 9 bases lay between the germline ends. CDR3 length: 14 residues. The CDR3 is CASSPGSIGNTIYF. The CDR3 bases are TGTGCCAGCTCACCGGGGAGTATTGGAAACACCATATATTTT.

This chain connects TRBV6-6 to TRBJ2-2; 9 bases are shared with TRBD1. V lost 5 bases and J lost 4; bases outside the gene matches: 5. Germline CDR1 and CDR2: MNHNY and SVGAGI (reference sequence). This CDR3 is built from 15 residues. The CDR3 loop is CASSLRQGGTGELFF. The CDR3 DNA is TGTGCCAGCAGTCTCAGACAGGGGGGCACCGGGGAGCTGTTTTTT.

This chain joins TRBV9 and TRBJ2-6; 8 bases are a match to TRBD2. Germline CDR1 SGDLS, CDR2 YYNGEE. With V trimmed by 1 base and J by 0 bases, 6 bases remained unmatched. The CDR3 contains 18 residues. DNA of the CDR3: TGTGCCAGCAGCGTAACACTAGCGGAGGGCTCTGGGGCCAACGTCCTGACTTTC. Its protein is CASSVTLAEGSGANVLTF.

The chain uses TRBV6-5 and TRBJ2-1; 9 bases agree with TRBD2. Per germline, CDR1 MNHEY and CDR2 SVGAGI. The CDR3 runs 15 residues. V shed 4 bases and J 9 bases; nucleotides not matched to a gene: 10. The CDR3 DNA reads TGTGCCAGCAGTTTAGCGGGGGAGGCTGGGGGTGAGCAGTTCTTC. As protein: CASSLAGEAGGEQFF.

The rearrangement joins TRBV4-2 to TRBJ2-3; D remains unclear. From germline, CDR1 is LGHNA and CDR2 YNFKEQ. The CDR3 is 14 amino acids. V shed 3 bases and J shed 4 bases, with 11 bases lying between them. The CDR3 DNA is TGTGCCAGCAGCCAGGGCCCGTTATCAGATACGCAGTATTTT. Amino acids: CASSQGPLSDTQYF.

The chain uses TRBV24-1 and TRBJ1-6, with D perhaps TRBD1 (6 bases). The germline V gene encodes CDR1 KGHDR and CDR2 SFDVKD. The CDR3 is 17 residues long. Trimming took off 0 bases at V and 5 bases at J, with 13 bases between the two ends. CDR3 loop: CATSDLQGRTDNSPLHF. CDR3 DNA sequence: TGTGCCACCAGTGATTTGCAGGGCCGGACAGATAATTCACCCCTCCACTTT.

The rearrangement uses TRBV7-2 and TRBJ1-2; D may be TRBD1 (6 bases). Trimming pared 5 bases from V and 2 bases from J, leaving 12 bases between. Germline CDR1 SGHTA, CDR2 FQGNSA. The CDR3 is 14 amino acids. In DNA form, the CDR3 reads TGTGCCAGCAGCCTGACAGGCCGGAACTATGGCTACACCTTC. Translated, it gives CASSLTGRNYGYTF. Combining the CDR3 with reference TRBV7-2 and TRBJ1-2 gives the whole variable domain GAGVSQSPSNKVTEKGKDVELRCDPISGHTALYWYRQSLGQGLEFLIYFQGNSAPDKSGLPSDRFSAERTGGSVSTLTIQRTQQEDSAVYLCASSLTGRNYGYTFGSGTRLTVV.

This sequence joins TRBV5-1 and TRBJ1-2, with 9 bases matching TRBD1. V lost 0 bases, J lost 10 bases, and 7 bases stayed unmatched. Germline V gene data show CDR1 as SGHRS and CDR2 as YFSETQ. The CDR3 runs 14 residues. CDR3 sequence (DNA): TGCGCCAGCAGCTTGGTGGGGACAGGGCAAGCCTACACCTTC. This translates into CASSLVGTGQAYTF.

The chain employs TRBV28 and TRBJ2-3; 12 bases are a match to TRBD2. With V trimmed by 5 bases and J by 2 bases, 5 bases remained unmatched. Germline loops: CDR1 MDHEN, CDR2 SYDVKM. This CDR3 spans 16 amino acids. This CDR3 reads CASSVGTSGYTDTQYF. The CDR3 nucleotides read TGTGCCAGCAGTGTCGGGACTAGCGGGTACACAGATACGCAGTATTTT.

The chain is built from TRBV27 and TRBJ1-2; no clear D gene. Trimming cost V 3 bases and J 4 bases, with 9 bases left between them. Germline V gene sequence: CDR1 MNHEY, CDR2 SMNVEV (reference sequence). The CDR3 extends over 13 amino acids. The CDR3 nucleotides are TGTGCCAGCAGTTTCAGAGCGGGCTATGGCTACACCTTC. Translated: CASSFRAGYGYTF.

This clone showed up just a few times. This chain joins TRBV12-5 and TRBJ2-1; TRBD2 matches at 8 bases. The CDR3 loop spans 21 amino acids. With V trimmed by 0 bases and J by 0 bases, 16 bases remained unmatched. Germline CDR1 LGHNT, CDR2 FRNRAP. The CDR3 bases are TGTGCTAGTGGTTTGGTACGGGACGGGGGGGCATCCCGATACTCCTACAATGAGCAGTTCTTC. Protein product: CASGLVRDGGASRYSYNEQFF. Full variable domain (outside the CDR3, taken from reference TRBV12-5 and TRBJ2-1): DARVTQTPRHKVTEMGQEVTMRCQPILGHNTVFWYRQTMMQGLELLAYFRNRAPLDDSGMPKDRFSAEMPDATLATLKIQPSEPRDSAVYFCASGLVRDGGASRYSYNEQFFGPGTRLTVL.

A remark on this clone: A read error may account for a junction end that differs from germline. The CDR3 reads CASKYRDTEAFF. DNA of the CDR3: TGTGCCAGCAAATATCGGGACACAGAAGCTTTCTTT. V usage is TRBV28 and J usage is TRBJ1-1; a possible D gene is TRBD1 (6 bases). The V gene's germline CDR1 is MDHEN and CDR2 SYDVKM. This CDR3 has 12 amino acids.

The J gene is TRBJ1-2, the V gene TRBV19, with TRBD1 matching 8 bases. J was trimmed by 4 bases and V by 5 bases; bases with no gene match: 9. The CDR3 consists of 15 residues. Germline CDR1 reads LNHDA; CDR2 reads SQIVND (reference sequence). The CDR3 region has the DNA TGTGCCAGTAGTTCCCCTTTTACAGGGGGCTATGGCTACACCTTC. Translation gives CASSSPFTGGYGYTF.